These 20 T cell receptor beta chains came from one sample sequenced in a study of T-cell memory formation after mild COVID-19. TCRdb fed the 5' RACE reads into MiXCR, producing one record per CDR3 protein. The table has hundreds of thousands of distinct CDR3 sequences, approximately 15% seen once. Sequencing input: PBMCs or a T cell subset sorted from them (not recorded which). Receptor source: a man between 18 and 35 years old who had mild COVID-19 (a few samples of this study predate the infection). Cell type and time point are not known.

The chain recombines TRBV11-2 with TRBJ2-3; 13 positions agree with TRBD2. The CDR3 extends over 18 amino acids. The ends lost 5 bases at V and 0 bases at J; junction bases unmatched: 8. Germline V gene data show CDR1 as SGHAT and CDR2 as FQNNGV. The CDR3 spells CASSRKTSGGSSTDTQYF. The CDR3, as DNA: TGTGCCAGCAGCCGGAAGACTAGCGGGGGGTCTAGCACAGATACGCAGTATTTT.

The sample holds many counts of this clonotype. This chain joins TRBV7-2 and TRBJ2-3, with a tentative D call TRBD1 (6 bases). The germline CDR1 and CDR2 sequences are SGHTA and FQGNSA. Trimming cost V 5 bases and J 5 bases, with 14 bases left between them. This CDR3 has 14 amino acids. Here the CDR3 DNA reads TGTGCCAGCAGCGTACCAGGGGAACGAGATACGCAGTATTTT. This codes for CASSVPGERDTQYF.

V usage is TRBV5-6 and J usage is TRBJ2-7, with unresolved D. The CDR3 loop spans 14 amino acids. CDR1 and CDR2 from the germline V gene are SGHDT and YYEEEE. The germline V and J ends were trimmed by 4 bases and 4 bases, with 15 bases remaining between them. CDR3 coding DNA: TGTGCCAGCAGCCCCCAAGAGAATCTGTACGAGCAGTACTTC. Its protein product is CASSPQENLYEQYF.

The V and J genes are TRBV12-3 or TRBV12-4 and TRBJ2-5; 10 nucleotides agree with TRBD2. The CDR3 loop spans 16 amino acids. The ends lost 6 bases at V and 1 base at J; junction bases unmatched: 8. The CDR3 region has the DNA TGTGCCAGCAGCCCAACTAGCGGGGCATCCCAAGAGACCCAGTACTTC. This gives the protein CASSPTSGASQETQYF.

The chain links TRBV4-1 to TRBJ2-5; D might be TRBD2 (6 bases). The CDR3 contains 15 residues. From germline, CDR1 is MGHRA and CDR2 YSYEKL. V dropped 3 bases and J dropped 5 bases, with 16 bases sitting between them. In nucleotides, the CDR3 is TGCGCCAGCAGCCAGGCGATTGGGGGGAGGGAGACCCAGTACTTC. Translating gives CASSQAIGGRETQYF.

The table lists this clonotype with a few counts. The V gene is TRBV4-3, the J gene TRBJ1-1; TRBD1 is a possible D gene (5 bases). The length of the CDR3 is 16 residues. Trimming left V 0 bases short and J 4 bases short, with 15 bases between. Germline V lookup: CDR1 LGHNA, CDR2 YSLEER. CDR3 loop: CASSQDRVPRGTEAFF. The CDR3 nucleotides are TGCGCCAGCAGCCAAGATCGGGTCCCAAGGGGCACTGAAGCTTTCTTT.

A few counts support this clonotype. This rearrangement joins TRBV12-3 or TRBV12-4 to TRBJ1-5, with no clear D. V shed 5 bases and J shed 7 bases, with 12 bases lying between them. This CDR3 has 13 residues. CDR3 protein: CASSSGVAQPQHF. The CDR3 coding sequence is TGTGCCAGCAGTAGTGGAGTGGCGCAGCCCCAGCATTTT.

This clonotype was recorded only once. CDR3: CASSLRRYNTEAFF. As DNA, the CDR3 is TGTGCCAGCAGCTTAAGACGGTACAACACTGAAGCTTTCTTT. V usage is TRBV7-2 and J usage is TRBJ1-1, with D uncertain. Germline CDR1 and CDR2: SGHTA and FQGNSA. The length of the CDR3 is 14 residues. Deletions cut 2 bases from V and 2 bases from J, with 9 bases between. The full variable domain, in which reference TRBV7-2 and TRBJ1-1 provide the parts outside the CDR3, is GAGVSQSPSNKVTEKGKDVELRCDPISGHTALYWYRQSLGQGLEFLIYFQGNSAPDKSGLPSDRFSAERTGGSVSTLTIQRTQQEDSAVYLCASSLRRYNTEAFFGQGTRLTVV.

This clonotype was found a few times. J is TRBJ2-5 and V is TRBV20-1; maybe TRBD1 (5 bases). Germline V gene sequence: CDR1 DFQATT, CDR2 SNEGSKA (reference sequence). With 1 base removed from V and 1 base from J, the gap between germline ends came to 10 bases. This CDR3 has 14 residues. The CDR3 region has the DNA TGCAGTGCTAGAGTCGAGACAGCCCAAGAGACCCAGTACTTC. Amino acids: CSARVETAQETQYF.

V and J are TRBV5-1 and TRBJ2-5; no firm D call. Germline assignment: CDR1 SGHRS and CDR2 YFSETQ. The CDR3 length is 14 residues. Trimming pared 1 base from V and 1 base from J, leaving 8 bases between. The CDR3 region has the DNA TGCGCCAGCAGCTTGCATGTCAGCCAAGAGACCCAGTACTTC. It translates to CASSLHVSQETQYF.

This clonotype was seen at least ten times. The chain joins TRBV2 to TRBJ2-7, with D possibly matching TRBD2 (5 bases). Looked up from germline, CDR1 is SNHLY and CDR2 is FYNNEI. This CDR3 contains 13 residues. V gave up 8 bases and J gave up 3 bases, with 14 bases separating them. The CDR3 DNA reads TGTGCCAGCGGAGTAGGCCGGGACTACGAGCAGTACGTC. Translated, it gives CASGVGRDYEQYV.

The genes are TRBV20-1 and TRBJ1-2, with a possible D match to TRBD1 (6 bases). Deletions cut 5 bases from V and 2 bases from J, with 12 bases between. CDR3 length equals 13 residues. CDR1 is DFQATT and CDR2 is SNEGSKA in the germline V gene (reference sequence). CDR3 in amino acids: CSAYFRGNYGYTF. The CDR3 DNA reads TGCAGTGCTTACTTCAGGGGAAACTATGGCTACACCTTC.

This clonotype came up once. CDR3 in amino acids: CASSYPFTEGQPQHF. DNA of the CDR3: TGTGCCAGCAGTTACCCCTTTACGGAAGGTCAGCCCCAGCATTTT. The V gene is TRBV28, the J gene TRBJ1-5; no clear D. Germline V gene sequence: CDR1 MDHEN, CDR2 SYDVKM. V was clipped by 4 bases and J by 6 bases, with 16 bases between them. The CDR3 is made up of 15 amino acids.

This clonotype was counted between two and nine times. The V call is TRBV9, the J call TRBJ2-3; TRBD1 matches 12 bases. Germline CDR1 SGDLS, CDR2 YYNGEE. V dropped 7 bases and J dropped 3; count of bases not matched to a gene: 18. CDR3 length: 19 residues. CDR3 bases: TGTGCCAGCGAAAAGAGATTTACCGGGACAGGGGGCCTTACAGATACGCAGTATTTT. Translated: CASEKRFTGTGGLTDTQYF.

This clonotype was counted between two and nine times. This chain links TRBV12-3 or TRBV12-4 with TRBJ1-5, with 9 bases aligning to TRBD1. V lost 6 bases, J lost 4 bases, and 4 bases stayed unmatched. CDR3 length: 14 amino acids. The CDR3 DNA is TGTGCCAGCAGGGCCGGACAGGGGAATCAGCCCCAGCATTTT. Amino acid sequence: CASRAGQGNQPQHF.

V is TRBV7-3 and J is TRBJ2-7; TRBD1 matches 8 bases. V shed 4 bases and J 6 bases; nucleotides not matched to a gene: 11. Germline assignment: CDR1 SGHTA and CDR2 FQGTGA. The CDR3 is 15 residues long. The CDR3 DNA sequence: TGTGCCAGCAGCTCCCAGCCCGGGACAGGTGCCGAGCAGTACTTC. Its protein product is CASSSQPGTGAEQYF. Drawing the rest from reference TRBV7-3 and TRBJ2-7, the complete variable domain is GAGVSQTPSNKVTEKGKYVELRCDPISGHTALYWYRQSLGQGPEFLIYFQGTGAADDSGLPNDRFFAVRPEGSVSTLKIQRTERGDSAVYLCASSSQPGTGAEQYFGPGTRLTVT.

This clonotype came up a few times. This chain uses TRBV6-1 with TRBJ2-7, with TRBD1 matching 9 bases. Germline CDR1 reads MNHNS; CDR2 reads SASEGT. The CDR3 runs to 15 residues. Trimming took 7 bases from V and 2 from J; bases not matched to a gene: 9. Written as DNA, the CDR3 is TGTGCCAGCACTAGACCGGGACAGGGCGCCTACGAGCAGTACTTC. Encoded protein: CASTRPGQGAYEQYF.

There are a few counts of this clonotype. The V gene is TRBV4-3, the J gene TRBJ1-2, with TRBD1 identical over 8 bases. The CDR3 loop spans 15 amino acids. V lost 4 bases and J lost 8; bases outside the gene matches: 12. Per germline, CDR1 LGHNA and CDR2 YSLEER. CDR3 nucleotides: TGCGCCAGCAGCCTGGACAGGGTCAATCTGAGGGGCTACACCTTC. This encodes CASSLDRVNLRGYTF.

In this sample, this clonotype turned up a few times. The J gene is TRBJ2-7, the V gene TRBV4-1, with D possibly matching TRBD1 (6 bases). Trimming stripped 3 bases from V and 2 bases from J, with 14 bases between. Germline lookup yields CDR1 MGHRA and CDR2 YSYEKL. The CDR3 covers 15 residues. The CDR3 coding sequence is TGCGCCAGCAGCCACCCCACGGGGACAACCTACGAGCAGTACTTC. Translated: CASSHPTGTTYEQYF.

This chain links TRBV19 with TRBJ2-1; D remains ambiguous. The CDR3 extends over 14 amino acids. Germline lookup yields CDR1 LNHDA and CDR2 SQIVND (reference sequence). Trimming removed 6 bases from V and 0 bases from J, with 9 bases in between. CDR3 bases: TGTGCCAGTAGCCACGGCCTCTCCTACAATGAGCAGTTCTTC. Amino acid sequence: CASSHGLSYNEQFF.